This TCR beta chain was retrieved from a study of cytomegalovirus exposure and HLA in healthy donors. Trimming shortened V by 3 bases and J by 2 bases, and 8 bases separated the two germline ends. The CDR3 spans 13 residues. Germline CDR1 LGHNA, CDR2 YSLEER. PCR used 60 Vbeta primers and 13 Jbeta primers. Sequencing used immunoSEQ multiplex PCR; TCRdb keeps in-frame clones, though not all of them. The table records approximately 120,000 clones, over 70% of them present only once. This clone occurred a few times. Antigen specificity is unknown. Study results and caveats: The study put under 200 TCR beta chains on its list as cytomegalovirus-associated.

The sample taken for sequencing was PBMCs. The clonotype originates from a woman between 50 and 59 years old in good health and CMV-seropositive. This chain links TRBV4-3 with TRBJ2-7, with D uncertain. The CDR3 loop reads CASSQHPAYEQYF. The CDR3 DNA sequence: TGCGCCAGCAGCCAGCACCCAGCCTACGAGCAGTACTTC.